The 30 T cell receptor beta chains in this list originate from one sample, sequenced in a study of cytomegalovirus exposure and HLA in healthy donors. Primers for the PCR totalled 60 Vbeta and 13 Jbeta. The assay was immunoSEQ multiplex PCR, and TCRdb's table has in-frame clones only and misses some. The table has over 150,000 clones, 60% to 80% seen once. Material for sequencing was PBMCs. The receptors were sampled from a man between 60 and 75 years old in good health and CMV-seronegative.

The V call is TRBV2, the J call TRBJ2-5, with 10 bases matching TRBD1. Germline V gives CDR1 SNHLY, CDR2 FYNNEI. CDR3 length equals 16 residues. J lost 5 bases, V lost 2 bases, and 8 bases had no gene match. The CDR3 sequence is CASSELRDRGRETQYF. CDR3 sequence (DNA): TGTGCCAGCAGTGAACTTCGGGACAGGGGAAGGGAGACCCAGTACTTC. The variable domain in full, completed from reference TRBV2 and TRBJ2-5, reads EPEVTQTPSHQVTQMGQEVILRCVPISNHLYFYWYRQILGQKVEFLVSFYNNEISEKSEIFDDQFSVERPDGSNFTLKIRSTKLEDSAMYFCASSELRDRGRETQYFGPGTRLLVL.

The V gene is TRBV7-2, the J gene TRBJ1-3; no clear D. This CDR3 spans 13 amino acids. Germline V gene data show CDR1 as SGHTA and CDR2 as FQGNSA. V was shortened by 4 bases and J by 6 bases, with 10 bases between the two germline ends. CDR3 loop: CASSSGLENTIYF. The CDR3 nucleotides read TGTGCCAGCAGCTCAGGATTAGAAAACACCATATATTTT.

The chain couples TRBV7-2 to TRBJ2-6; no clear D. Trimming left V 3 bases short and J 2 bases short, with 5 bases between. The germline V gene has CDR1 SGHTA and CDR2 FQGNSA. The CDR3 is made up of 14 amino acids. The CDR3 sequence is CASSLGPGANVLTF. The DNA of the CDR3 is TGTGCCAGCAGCTTGGGCCCTGGGGCCAACGTCCTGACTTTC.

This chain connects TRBV5-4 to TRBJ2-7; 16 nucleotides agree with TRBD2. V shed 0 bases and J 5 bases; nucleotides not matched to a gene: 8. The CDR3 totals 18 residues. Germline assignment: CDR1 SGHNT and CDR2 YYREEE (reference sequence). The CDR3 region is CASSLGGTSGGALNEQYF. The CDR3 DNA reads TGTGCCAGCAGCTTGGGTGGGACTAGCGGGGGGGCCTTAAACGAGCAGTACTTC. Full variable domain (outside the CDR3, taken from reference TRBV5-4 and TRBJ2-7): ETGVTQSPTHLIKTRGQQVTLRCSSQSGHNTVSWYQQALGQGPQFIFQYYREEENGRGNFPPRFSGLQFPNYSSELNVNALELDDSALYLCASSLGGTSGGALNEQYFGPGTRLTVT.

This clone has a single count. The V call is TRBV7-3, the J call TRBJ1-2, with 9 bases matching TRBD1. CDR3 length equals 14 residues. V shed 4 bases, J shed 4 bases, and the junction held 4 bases outside the gene matches. Germline V lookup: CDR1 SGHTA, CDR2 FQGTGA. This chain's CDR3 is CASSWGQGPYGYTF. The CDR3 nucleotides are TGTGCCAGCAGCTGGGGACAGGGCCCCTATGGCTACACCTTC.

The rearrangement links TRBV5-1 to TRBJ2-3; D is undetermined. Trimming removed 0 bases at V and 6 bases at J, with 5 bases between. The germline V gene has CDR1 SGHRS and CDR2 YFSETQ. CDR3 length: 12 residues. CDR3 protein: CASSLVRDTQYF. The CDR3 coding sequence is TGCGCCAGCAGCTTGGTGCGGGATACGCAGTATTTT.

The chain is built from TRBV1 and TRBJ2-1; TRBD2 is the table's D call, not checked against the DNA. TRBV1 is recorded as a pseudogene. This CDR3 is built from 14 residues. The CDR3 sequence is CTSSQGSRYNEQFF. DNA for the CDR3: TGCACCAGCAGCCAGGGTAGCAGATACAATGAGCAGTTCTTC.

This clone was counted a single time. The chain joins TRBV28 to TRBJ2-7, with D perhaps TRBD1 (6 bases). This CDR3 region has 14 residues. Trimming took 2 bases from V and 6 from J, leaving 14 bases between them. CDR1 and CDR2 (germline): MDHEN, SYDVKM. The CDR3 DNA sequence: TGTGCCAGCAGTTTACCTGGACAGACACCCGAGCAGTACTTC. This translates into CASSLPGQTPEQYF.

V usage is TRBV5-1 and J usage is TRBJ1-2, with TRBD1 matching 8 bases. J was trimmed by 5 bases and V by 0 bases; bases with no gene match: 9. This CDR3 region has 16 residues. Germline assignment: CDR1 SGHRS and CDR2 YFSETQ. The CDR3 DNA follows: TGCGCCAGCAGCTTGGACCCTACAGGGGGTGTGTATGGCTACACCTTC. It encodes CASSLDPTGGVYGYTF. The full variable domain, its missing parts supplied by reference TRBV5-1 and TRBJ1-2, is KAGVTQTPRYLIKTRGQQVTLSCSPISGHRSVSWYQQTPGQGLQFLFEYFSETQRNKGNFPGRFSGRQFSNSRSEMNVSTLELGDSALYLCASSLDPTGGVYGYTFGSGTRLTVV.

V usage is TRBV11-2 and J usage is TRBJ1-1, with D possibly being TRBD1 (5 bases). V was shortened by 4 bases and J by 2 bases, with 14 bases between the two germline ends. This CDR3 is 15 amino acids long. Germline CDR1 and CDR2: SGHAT and FQNNGV. The CDR3 sequence: CASSYPTAGNTEAFF. Here the CDR3 DNA reads TGTGCCAGCAGCTACCCGACAGCAGGAAACACTGAAGCTTTCTTT.

The CDR3 sequence is CASSERVAGGGRHTQYF. CDR3 coding DNA: TGTGCCAGCAGTGAAAGGGTAGCGGGGGGTGGCAGGCATACGCAGTATTTT. The genes are TRBV6-1 and TRBJ2-3, with 10 nucleotides matching TRBD2. CDR1 MNHNS and CDR2 SASEGT come from the germline V gene. This CDR3 is built from 17 residues. V was clipped by 2 bases and J by 7 bases; unmatched bases: 12.

This clone was detected a few times. Other DNA sequences within the sample encode an identical CDR3. The CDR3 here is CASRPAGLEDEQFF. The DNA for the CDR3 is TGCGCCAGCAGACCAGCGGGATTGGAAGATGAGCAGTTCTTC. The chain couples TRBV10-2 to TRBJ2-1; 7 positions match TRBD2. Germline values: CDR1 WSHSY, CDR2 SAAADI. CDR3 length equals 14 residues. Unmatched junction bases numbered 10, after V lost 6 bases and J lost 8 bases.

The chain joins TRBV2 to TRBJ1-1, with D possibly matching TRBD1 (6 bases). Trimming stripped 1 base from V and 9 bases from J, with 15 bases between. The V gene's germline CDR1 is SNHLY and CDR2 FYNNEI. This CDR3 spans 14 amino acids. CDR3 sequence: CASSEGWQGRKAFF. DNA for the CDR3: TGTGCCAGCAGTGAAGGGTGGCAGGGGCGAAAAGCTTTCTTT.

The chain is built from TRBV28 and TRBJ1-1; 8 bases line up with TRBD1. CDR1 and CDR2 from the germline V gene are MDHEN and SYDVKM. With V trimmed by 6 bases and J by 3 bases, 12 bases remained unmatched. The CDR3 totals 16 residues. The chain's CDR3 is CASRPWQGAEYTEAFF. The DNA of the CDR3 is TGTGCCAGCAGGCCTTGGCAGGGGGCCGAGTACACTGAAGCTTTCTTT.

This clone was observed a few times. This sequence joins TRBV6-5 and TRBJ2-1; TRBD1 agrees at 9 bases. Looked up from germline, CDR1 is MNHEY and CDR2 is SVGAGI. The CDR3 is 16 amino acids. V shed 0 bases and J 2 bases; nucleotides not matched to a gene: 2. CDR3 DNA sequence: TGTGCCAGCAGTTACTCGAACAGGGGGCCCTACAATGAGCAGTTCTTC. Its translation is CASSYSNRGPYNEQFF.

A few counts support this clone. One junction end does not reproduce the germline sequence, and a read error may be involved. The rearrangement links TRBV7-9 to TRBJ2-5; 14 bases line up with TRBD2. The CDR3 has 18 amino acids. Germline V gene data show CDR1 as SEHNR and CDR2 as FQNEAQ (reference sequence). This CDR3 reads CSSSHRLAGGKLQETQYF. In DNA, the CDR3 is TGTTCCAGCAGCCATCGACTAGCGGGGGGGAAACTCCAAGAGACCCAGTACTTC.

In the case of this clone: This CDR3 is also generated by other DNA sequences in the sample. The V gene is TRBV7-2, the J gene TRBJ2-5; TRBD1 matches at 7 bases. Germline values: CDR1 SGHTA, CDR2 FQGNSA. V shed 1 base and J 5 bases; nucleotides not matched to a gene: 4. The CDR3 is 14 amino acids. The CDR3 protein is CASSLDRGQETQYF. The CDR3 coding sequence is TGTGCCAGCAGCTTAGACCGGGGACAGGAGACCCAGTACTTC.

V usage is TRBV5-1 and J usage is TRBJ1-1, with a possible D match to TRBD1 (5 bases). The CDR3 consists of 13 residues. With 3 bases removed from V and 6 bases from J, the gap between germline ends came to 12 bases. Germline values: CDR1 SGHRS, CDR2 YFSETQ. The CDR3 region is CASSSQLGAEAFF. CDR3 coding DNA: TGCGCCAGCAGCTCTCAATTAGGGGCTGAAGCTTTCTTT.

The chain recombines TRBV21-1 with TRBJ1-2. TRBV21-1 represents a pseudogene. CDR3 size: 15 residues. CDR3 sequence reads: CASSKGRQSNYGYTF. In nucleotides, the CDR3 is TGTGCCAGCAGCAAAGGGAGGCAGTCTAACTATGGCTACACCTTC.

The V call is TRBV7-2, the J call TRBJ1-4; D is possibly TRBD1 (6 bases). V was cut by 5 bases and J by 3 bases, with 10 bases left in between. The CDR3 consists of 14 residues. Germline V gene sequence: CDR1 SGHTA, CDR2 FQGNSA. CDR3 in amino acids: CASSIQGSNEKLFF. The CDR3 region has the DNA TGTGCCAGCAGCATACAGGGTTCTAATGAAAAACTGTTTTTT.

This clone was counted a single time. J is TRBJ2-4 and V is TRBV6-1; tentative D call: TRBD1 (6 bases). CDR1 MNHNS and CDR2 SASEGT come from the germline V gene. Trimming shortened V by 1 base and J by 7 bases, and 11 bases separated the two germline ends. The CDR3 covers 14 residues. CDR3 in DNA: TGTGCCAGCAGTGAAGTCAGGGGTTGGAACATTCAGTACTTC. Amino acid sequence: CASSEVRGWNIQYF.

CDR3 nucleotide sequence: TGTGCCAGTAGTATAGTTTACAGGGGGCGGTACGAGCAGTACTTC. It encodes CASSIVYRGRYEQYF. The genes are TRBV19 and TRBJ2-7; TRBD1 matches at 9 bases. Per germline, CDR1 LNHDA and CDR2 SQIVND (reference sequence). The CDR3 consists of 15 residues. V was pared by 1 base and J by 4 bases, with 5 bases of the junction left unmatched.

Only a few counts were recorded for this clone. This chain uses TRBV29-1 with TRBJ2-5, with D perhaps matching TRBD2 (6 bases). Germline V gene data show CDR1 as SQVTM and CDR2 as ANQGSEA. CDR3 length: 13 amino acids. V was pared by 4 bases and J by 5 bases, with 14 bases between. CDR3 DNA sequence: TGCAGCGTTGTTCGGGTCGGAGGGGAGACCCAGTACTTC. The encoded protein is CSVVRVGGETQYF. Full variable domain (rest looked up from reference TRBV29-1 and TRBJ2-5): SAVISQKPSRDICQRGTSLTIQCQVDSQVTMMFWYRQQPGQSLTLIATANQGSEATYESGFVIDKFPISRPNLTFSTLTVSNMSPEDSSIYLCSVVRVGGETQYFGPGTRLLVL.

This rearrangement joins TRBV10-3 to TRBJ2-7; TRBD2 aligns across 10 bases. Germline V gene sequence: CDR1 ENHRY, CDR2 SYGVKD. J lost 0 bases, V lost 6 bases, and 8 bases had no gene match. The CDR3 has 16 residues. The CDR3 nucleotides read TGTGCCATCAGGGCATGGACTAGCGGTAGCTCCTACGAGCAGTACTTC. Its translation is CAIRAWTSGSSYEQYF.

This chain joins TRBV23-1 and TRBJ2-2, with a possible D match to TRBD2 (5 bases). TRBV23-1 is an ORF, with its function uncertain. V was trimmed by 0 bases and J by 2 bases, leaving 13 bases between them. CDR3 length equals 17 residues. The chain's CDR3 is CASSQSNRDFNTGELFF. CDR3 nucleotide sequence: TGCGCCAGCAGTCAATCTAATCGGGATTTCAACACCGGGGAGCTGTTTTTT.

The chain carries TRBV5-6 and TRBJ2-5; 7 bases fit TRBD1. The DNA end is a closer match to TRBJ2-7, so the J assignment may be wrong. Germline V lookup: CDR1 SGHDT, CDR2 YYEEEE. This CDR3 has 14 residues. The CDR3 DNA is TGTGCCAGCAGCTCCGGACAGGCGAGGTACGAGCAGTACTTC. Its protein is CASSSGQARYEQYF.

This clone occurred a few times. V usage is TRBV30 and J usage is TRBJ2-7; 11 bases are a match to TRBD1. J was trimmed by 1 base and V by 8 bases; bases with no gene match: 4. This CDR3 spans 13 amino acids. From germline, CDR1 is GTSNPN and CDR2 SVGIG (reference sequence). Written as DNA, the CDR3 is TGTGCCCTCGGACAGGGGGCATCCTACGAGCAGTACTTC. Translated: CALGQGASYEQYF.

The chain uses TRBV5-1 and TRBJ1-1; 10 bases line up with TRBD1. CDR3 size: 16 residues. The V segment lost 3 bases and the J segment 3 bases; nucleotides outside the gene matches: 8. Germline V gene lookup returns CDR1 SGHRS and CDR2 YFSETQ. The CDR3 nucleotides read TGCGCCAGCAGCTACTACTTCGGACAGGGGGACACTGAAGCTTTCTTT. It is translated as CASSYYFGQGDTEAFF.

The chain joins TRBV7-2 to TRBJ2-1, with TRBD2 identical over 8 bases. The junction had 18 bases not matched to a gene; V was cut back by 5 bases and J by 6 bases. This CDR3 has 18 residues. Germline V lookup: CDR1 SGHTA, CDR2 FQGNSA. CDR3 bases: TGTGCCAGCAGCCAAAACCGCCTGGGGCGGGGGGCGGGCAATGAGCAGTTCTTC. Protein: CASSQNRLGRGAGNEQFF.

This clone was counted between two and nine times. The J gene is TRBJ2-7, the V gene TRBV6-5, with 7 bases aligning to TRBD2. With 2 bases clipped from V and 0 bases from J, the junction kept 4 bases outside the gene matches. The CDR3 loop spans 15 amino acids. Per germline, CDR1 MNHEY and CDR2 SVGAGI. The CDR3 is CASSYSGESSYEQYF. DNA of the CDR3: TGTGCCAGCAGTTACAGCGGGGAGAGCTCCTACGAGCAGTACTTC.